The T cell receptor (beta chain) under discussion was sequenced for a study of long-term antiretroviral therapy in people with HIV. This CDR3 has 16 amino acids. From germline, CDR1 is SEHNR and CDR2 FQNEAQ (reference sequence). V shed 1 base and J shed 5 bases, with 14 bases lying between them. Runs used v3.0 of the immunoSEQ assay and were done at survey level. This table comes from immunoSEQ multiplex PCR, and its TCRdb copy is limited to in-frame clones, with some not included. The sample comprises some 25,000 clones, approximately 86% of which are singletons, and around 3.6% rests with the top ten.

The input for sequencing was unsorted PBMCs, taken 1.9 years after starting antiretroviral therapy. The chain couples TRBV7-9 to TRBJ2-2; D might be TRBD2 (5 bases). The receptor was isolated from a woman aged 30 to 39 with HIV. The CDR3 DNA sequence: TGTGCCAGCAGCTTAGACGCTCGCTCGGGGACCGGGGAGCTGTTTTTT. Amino acid sequence: CASSLDARSGTGELFF.